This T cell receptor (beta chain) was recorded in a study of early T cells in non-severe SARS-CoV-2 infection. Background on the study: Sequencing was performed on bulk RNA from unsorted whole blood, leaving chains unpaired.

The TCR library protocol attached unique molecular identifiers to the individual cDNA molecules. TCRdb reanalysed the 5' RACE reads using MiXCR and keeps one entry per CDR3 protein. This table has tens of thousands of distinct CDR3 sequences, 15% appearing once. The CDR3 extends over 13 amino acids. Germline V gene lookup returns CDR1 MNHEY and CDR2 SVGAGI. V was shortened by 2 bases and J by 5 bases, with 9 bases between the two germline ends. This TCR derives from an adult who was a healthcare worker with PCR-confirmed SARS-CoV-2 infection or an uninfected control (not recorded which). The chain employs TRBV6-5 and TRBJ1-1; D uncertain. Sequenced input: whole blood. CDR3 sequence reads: CASSYEGLTEAFF. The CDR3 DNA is TGTGCCAGCAGTTACGAGGGTCTAACTGAAGCTTTCTTT.